Only a few counts were recorded for the clone carrying this T cell receptor beta chain. Being one base from a much bigger clone, this may be a read error. TCRdb recomputed calls from the RT-PCR reads with MiXCR, one row per CDR3 protein. The data show around 710,000 distinct CDR3 sequences, around 13% seen once. This entry belongs to a study of response to subunit inactivated influenza vaccine. Germline-derived CDR1 and CDR2 are SGDLS and YYNGEE. V gave up 3 bases and J gave up 2 bases; unmatched junction bases: 4. The CDR3 consists of 14 residues. The origin of this receptor is a man aged 50 to 59 who received an inactivated influenza vaccine. The chain uses TRBV9 and TRBJ2-5, with 7 bases lining up with TRBD1. The material sequenced was PBMCs from blood, taken around two weeks before vaccination. CDR3 nucleotide sequence: TGTGCCAGCAGCGGAAGGGACAGTCAAGAGACCCAGTACTTC. It encodes CASSGRDSQETQYF.